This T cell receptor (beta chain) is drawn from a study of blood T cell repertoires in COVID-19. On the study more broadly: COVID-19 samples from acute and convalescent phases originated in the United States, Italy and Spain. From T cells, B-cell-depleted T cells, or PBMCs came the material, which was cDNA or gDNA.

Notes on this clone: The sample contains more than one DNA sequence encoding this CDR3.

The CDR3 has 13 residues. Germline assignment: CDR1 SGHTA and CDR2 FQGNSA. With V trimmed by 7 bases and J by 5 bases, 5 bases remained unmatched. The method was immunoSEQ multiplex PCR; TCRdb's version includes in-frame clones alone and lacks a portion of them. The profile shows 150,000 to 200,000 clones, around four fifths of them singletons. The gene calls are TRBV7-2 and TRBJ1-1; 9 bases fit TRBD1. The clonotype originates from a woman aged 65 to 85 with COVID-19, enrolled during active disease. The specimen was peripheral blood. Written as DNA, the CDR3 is TGTGCCAGCACGACAGGGGGAAGAACTGAAGCTTTCTTT. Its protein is CASTTGGRTEAFF.